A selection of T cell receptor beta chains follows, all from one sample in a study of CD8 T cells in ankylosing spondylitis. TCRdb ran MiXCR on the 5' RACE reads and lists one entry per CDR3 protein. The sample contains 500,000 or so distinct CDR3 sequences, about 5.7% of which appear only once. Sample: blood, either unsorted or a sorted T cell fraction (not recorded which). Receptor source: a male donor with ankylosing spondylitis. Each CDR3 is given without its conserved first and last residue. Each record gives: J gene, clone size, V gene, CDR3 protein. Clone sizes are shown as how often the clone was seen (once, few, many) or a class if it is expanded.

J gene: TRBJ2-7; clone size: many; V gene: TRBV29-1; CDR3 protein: SVGTGAFEEQY
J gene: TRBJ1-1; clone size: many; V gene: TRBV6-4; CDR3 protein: ASSDTPGGPHTEAF
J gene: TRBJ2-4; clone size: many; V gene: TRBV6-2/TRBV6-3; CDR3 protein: ASNQGGVQY
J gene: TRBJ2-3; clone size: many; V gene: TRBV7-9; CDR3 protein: ASSGGTSGKADTQY
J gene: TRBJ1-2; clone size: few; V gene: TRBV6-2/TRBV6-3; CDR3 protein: ASSPWDGGGYT
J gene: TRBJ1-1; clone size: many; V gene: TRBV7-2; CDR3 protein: ASSLGGTGGAEAF
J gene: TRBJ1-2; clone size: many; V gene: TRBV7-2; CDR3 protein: ASSPSGPPSNGYT
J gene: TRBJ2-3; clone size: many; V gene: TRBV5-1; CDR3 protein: ASSSAHSTDTQY
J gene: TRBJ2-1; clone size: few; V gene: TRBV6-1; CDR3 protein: ASSRKVAGVNEQF
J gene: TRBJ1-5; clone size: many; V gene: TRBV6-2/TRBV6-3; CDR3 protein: ASSKRRASNQPQH